The 4 T cell receptor beta chains given below trace back to one sample, sequenced in a study of OX40 agonist ivuxolimab in advanced cancers. Generated by immunoSEQ multiplex PCR, the TCRdb table keeps only in-frame clones and is missing some. The data contain fewer than 65,000 clones, roughly nine tenths of them seen just once; the ten biggest clones take up approximately 1.1%. The specimen was CD4+ or CD8+ T cells sorted from blood, collected in a trial of the OX40 agonist ivuxolimab. The receptor source for this set is an adult with an advanced solid tumor such as melanoma, head and neck, liver or kidney cancer.

This rearrangement joins TRBV7-3 to TRBJ2-2; D unresolved. CDR3 length: 15 residues. Germline CDR1 SGHTA, CDR2 FQGTGA. Trimming cost V 4 bases and J 3 bases, with 12 bases left between them. CDR3 sequence: CASSSLPRYTGELFF. The DNA of the CDR3 is TGTGCCAGCAGCTCACTACCCCGATACACCGGGGAGCTGTTTTTT.

The chain recombines TRBV29-1 with TRBJ2-7; the D call may be TRBD1 or TRBD2 (5 bases each). Germline V gives CDR1 SQVTM, CDR2 ANQGSEA. The CDR3 is made up of 13 amino acids. The germline V and J ends were trimmed by 8 bases and 4 bases, with 18 bases remaining between them. The CDR3 region is CSHSDGTKYEQYF. The CDR3 region has the DNA TGCAGCCATTCGGACGGGACGAAATACGAGCAGTACTTC.

The chain links TRBV28 to TRBJ2-3; 8 nucleotides align to TRBD1. The CDR3 totals 13 residues. The germline V gene encodes CDR1 MDHEN and CDR2 SYDVKM. Germline trimming cut 3 bases from V and 9 bases from J; bases unmatched to any gene: 5. CDR3 loop: CASSFRTGRTQYF. The CDR3 coding sequence is TGTGCCAGCAGTTTCCGGACAGGGAGGACGCAGTATTTT. The full variable domain, in which reference TRBV28 and TRBJ2-3 provide the parts outside the CDR3, is DVKVTQSSRYLVKRTGEKVFLECVQDMDHENMFWYRQDPGLGLRLIYFSYDVKMKEKGDIPEGYSVSREKKERFSLILESASTNQTSMYLCASSFRTGRTQYFGPGTRLTVL.

The J gene is TRBJ2-1, the V gene TRBV19; 12 bases line up with TRBD2. The CDR3 is made up of 13 amino acids. Trimming removed 7 bases from V and 9 bases from J; junction bases left unmatched: 4. The germline V gene encodes CDR1 LNHDA and CDR2 SQIVND (reference sequence). The DNA for the CDR3 is TGTGCCAGTACTAGCGGGAGGGCCTTTGAGCAGTTCTTC. As protein: CASTSGRAFEQFF.